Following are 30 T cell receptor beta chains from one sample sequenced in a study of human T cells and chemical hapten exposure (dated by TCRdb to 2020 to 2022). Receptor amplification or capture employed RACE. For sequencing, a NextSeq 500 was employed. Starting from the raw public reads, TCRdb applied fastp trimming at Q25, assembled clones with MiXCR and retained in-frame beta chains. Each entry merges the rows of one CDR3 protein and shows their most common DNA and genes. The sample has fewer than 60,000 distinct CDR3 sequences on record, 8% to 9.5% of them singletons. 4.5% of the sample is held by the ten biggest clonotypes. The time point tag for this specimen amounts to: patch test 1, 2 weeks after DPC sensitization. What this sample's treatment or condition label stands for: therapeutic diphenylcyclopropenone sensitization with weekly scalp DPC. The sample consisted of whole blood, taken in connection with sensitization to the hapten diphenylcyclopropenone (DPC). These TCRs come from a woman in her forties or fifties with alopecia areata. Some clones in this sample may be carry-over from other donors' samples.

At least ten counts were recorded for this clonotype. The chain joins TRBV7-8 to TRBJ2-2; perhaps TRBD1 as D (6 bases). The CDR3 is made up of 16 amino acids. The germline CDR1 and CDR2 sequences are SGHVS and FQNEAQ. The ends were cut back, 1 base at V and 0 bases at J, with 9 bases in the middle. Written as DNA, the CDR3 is TGTGCCAGCAGCTTAGGTGGGGGCGCGAACACCGGGGAGCTGTTTTTT. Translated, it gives CASSLGGGANTGELFF.

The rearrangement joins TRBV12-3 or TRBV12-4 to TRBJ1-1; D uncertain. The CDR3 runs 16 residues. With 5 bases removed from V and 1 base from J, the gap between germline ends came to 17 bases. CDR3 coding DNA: TGTGCCAGCAGTCCCGCCCCCGGACTCTCGAACACTGAAGCTTTCTTT. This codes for CASSPAPGLSNTEAFF.

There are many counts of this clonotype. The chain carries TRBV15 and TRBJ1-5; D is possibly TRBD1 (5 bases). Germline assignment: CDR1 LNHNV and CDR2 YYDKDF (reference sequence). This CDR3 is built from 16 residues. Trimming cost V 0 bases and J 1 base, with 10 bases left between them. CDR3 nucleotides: TGTGCCACCAGCAGAGATCGCGGGACCAGCAATCAGCCCCAGCATTTT. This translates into CATSRDRGTSNQPQHF.

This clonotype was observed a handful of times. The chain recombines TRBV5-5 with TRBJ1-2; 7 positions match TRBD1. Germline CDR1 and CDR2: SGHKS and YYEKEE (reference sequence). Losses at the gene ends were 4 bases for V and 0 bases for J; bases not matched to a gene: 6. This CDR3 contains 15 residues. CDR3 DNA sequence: TGTGCCAGCAGCCGACAGGGAGGAACTAACTATGGCTACACCTTC. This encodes CASSRQGGTNYGYTF.

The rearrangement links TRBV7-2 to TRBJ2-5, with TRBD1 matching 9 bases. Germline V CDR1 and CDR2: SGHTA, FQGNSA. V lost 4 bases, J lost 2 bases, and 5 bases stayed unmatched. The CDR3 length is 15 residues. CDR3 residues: CASSSRQGVQETQYF. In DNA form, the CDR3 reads TGTGCCAGCAGCTCCCGACAGGGGGTACAAGAGACCCAGTACTTC.

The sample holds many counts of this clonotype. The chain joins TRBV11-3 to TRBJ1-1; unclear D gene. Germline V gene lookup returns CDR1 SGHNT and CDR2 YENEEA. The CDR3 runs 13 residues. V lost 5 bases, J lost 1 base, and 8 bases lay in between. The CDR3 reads CASSRQANTEAFF. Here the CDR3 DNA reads TGTGCCAGCAGCCGCCAGGCGAACACTGAAGCTTTCTTT.

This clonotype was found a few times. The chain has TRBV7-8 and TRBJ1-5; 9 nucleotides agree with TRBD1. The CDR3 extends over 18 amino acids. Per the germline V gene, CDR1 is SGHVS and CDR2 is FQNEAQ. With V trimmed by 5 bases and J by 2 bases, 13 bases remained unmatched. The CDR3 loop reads CASSRQLGGTGRNQPQHF. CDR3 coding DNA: TGTGCCAGCAGCCGCCAATTAGGGGGGACAGGGCGCAATCAGCCCCAGCATTTT.

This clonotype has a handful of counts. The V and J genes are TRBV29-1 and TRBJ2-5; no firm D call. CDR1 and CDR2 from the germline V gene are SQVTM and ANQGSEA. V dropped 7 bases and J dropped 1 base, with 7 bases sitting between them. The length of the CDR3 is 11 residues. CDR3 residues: CSASGQETQYF. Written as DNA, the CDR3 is TGCAGCGCGAGTGGCCAAGAGACCCAGTACTTC.

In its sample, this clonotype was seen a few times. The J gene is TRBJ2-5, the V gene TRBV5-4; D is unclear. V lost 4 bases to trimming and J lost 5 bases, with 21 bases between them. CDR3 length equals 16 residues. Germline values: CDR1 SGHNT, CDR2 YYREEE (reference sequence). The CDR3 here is CASSQLSSVSQETQYF. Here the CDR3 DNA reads TGTGCCAGCAGCCAGCTTTCTAGTGTGAGTCAGGAGACCCAGTACTTC.

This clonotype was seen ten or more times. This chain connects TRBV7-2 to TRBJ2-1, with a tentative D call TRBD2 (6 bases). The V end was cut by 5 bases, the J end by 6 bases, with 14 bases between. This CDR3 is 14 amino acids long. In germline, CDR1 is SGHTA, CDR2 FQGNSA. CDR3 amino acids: CASSAGPTSNEQFF. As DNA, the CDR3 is TGTGCCAGCAGCGCGGGACCAACCAGCAATGAGCAGTTCTTC.

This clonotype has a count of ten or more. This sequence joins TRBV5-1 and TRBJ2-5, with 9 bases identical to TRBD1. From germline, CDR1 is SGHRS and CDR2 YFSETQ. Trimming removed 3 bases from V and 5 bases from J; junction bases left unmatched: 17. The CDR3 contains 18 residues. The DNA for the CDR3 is TGCGCCAGCAGCTCCCCGAGACGCCGGGACAGGGAATCCGAGACCCAGTACTTC. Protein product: CASSSPRRRDRESETQYF.

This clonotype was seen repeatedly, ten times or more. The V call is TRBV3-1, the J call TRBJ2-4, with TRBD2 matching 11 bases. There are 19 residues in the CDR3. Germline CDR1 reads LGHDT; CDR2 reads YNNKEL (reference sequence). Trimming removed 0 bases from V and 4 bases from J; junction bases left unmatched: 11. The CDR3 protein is CASSQDGLAGGIKKNIQYF. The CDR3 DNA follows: TGTGCCAGCAGCCAAGATGGCCTAGCGGGAGGTATAAAGAAAAACATTCAGTACTTC.

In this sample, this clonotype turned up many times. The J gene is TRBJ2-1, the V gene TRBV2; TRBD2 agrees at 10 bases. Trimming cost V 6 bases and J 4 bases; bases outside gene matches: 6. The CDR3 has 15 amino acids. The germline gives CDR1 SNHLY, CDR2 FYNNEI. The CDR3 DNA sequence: TGTGCCAGCAGGGCCGGGACTAGCGATTACAATGAGCAGTTCTTC. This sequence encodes CASRAGTSDYNEQFF.

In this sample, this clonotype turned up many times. The CDR3 sequence: CSAETGTNTEAFF. The CDR3, as DNA: TGCAGTGCTGAGACAGGGACCAACACTGAAGCTTTCTTT. This sequence joins TRBV20-1 and TRBJ1-1, with 7 nucleotides matching TRBD1. The CDR3 length is 13 residues. V shed 5 bases and J 2 bases; nucleotides not matched to a gene: 5. Germline lookup yields CDR1 DFQATT and CDR2 SNEGSKA (reference sequence).

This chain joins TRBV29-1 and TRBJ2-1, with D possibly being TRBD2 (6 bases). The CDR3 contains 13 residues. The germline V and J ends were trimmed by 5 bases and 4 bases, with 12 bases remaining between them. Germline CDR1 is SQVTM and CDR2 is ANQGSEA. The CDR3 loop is CSVRPAGYNEQFF. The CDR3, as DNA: TGCAGCGTTCGACCGGCGGGATACAATGAGCAGTTCTTC.

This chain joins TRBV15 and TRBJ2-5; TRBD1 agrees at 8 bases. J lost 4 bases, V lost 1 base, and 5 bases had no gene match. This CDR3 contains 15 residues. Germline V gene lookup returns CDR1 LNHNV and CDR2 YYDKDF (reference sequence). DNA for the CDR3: TGTGCCACCAGCAGAGGCGGGACAGGTGGAGAGACCCAGTACTTC. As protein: CATSRGGTGGETQYF.

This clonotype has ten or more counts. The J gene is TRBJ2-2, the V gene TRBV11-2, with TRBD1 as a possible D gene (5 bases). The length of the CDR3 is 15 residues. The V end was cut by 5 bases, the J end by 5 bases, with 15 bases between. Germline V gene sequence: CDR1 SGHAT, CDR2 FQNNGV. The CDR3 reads CASSAGQGRTGELFF. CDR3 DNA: TGTGCCAGCAGCGCCGGGCAGGGCAGAACCGGGGAGCTGTTTTTT.

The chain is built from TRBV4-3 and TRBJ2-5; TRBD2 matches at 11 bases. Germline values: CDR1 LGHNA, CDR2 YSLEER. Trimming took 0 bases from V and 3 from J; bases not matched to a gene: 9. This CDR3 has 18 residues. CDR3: CASSQEGRLAGRKETQYF. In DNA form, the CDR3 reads TGCGCCAGCAGCCAAGAAGGTCGACTAGCGGGGAGAAAAGAGACCCAGTACTTC.

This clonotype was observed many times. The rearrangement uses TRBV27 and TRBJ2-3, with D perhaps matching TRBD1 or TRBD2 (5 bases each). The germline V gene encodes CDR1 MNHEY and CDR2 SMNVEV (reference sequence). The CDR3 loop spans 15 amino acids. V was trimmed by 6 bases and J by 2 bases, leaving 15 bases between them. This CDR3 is CASSRTPGHTDTQYF. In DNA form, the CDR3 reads TGTGCCAGCAGCCGTACCCCGGGGCACACAGATACGCAGTATTTT.

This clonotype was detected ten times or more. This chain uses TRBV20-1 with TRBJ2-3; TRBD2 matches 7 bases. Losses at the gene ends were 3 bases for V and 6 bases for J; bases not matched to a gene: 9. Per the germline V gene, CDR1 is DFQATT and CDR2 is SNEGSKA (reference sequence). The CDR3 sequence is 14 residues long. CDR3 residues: CSASAGVVRDTQYF. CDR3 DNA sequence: TGCAGTGCTAGTGCGGGAGTGGTCCGTGATACGCAGTATTTT.

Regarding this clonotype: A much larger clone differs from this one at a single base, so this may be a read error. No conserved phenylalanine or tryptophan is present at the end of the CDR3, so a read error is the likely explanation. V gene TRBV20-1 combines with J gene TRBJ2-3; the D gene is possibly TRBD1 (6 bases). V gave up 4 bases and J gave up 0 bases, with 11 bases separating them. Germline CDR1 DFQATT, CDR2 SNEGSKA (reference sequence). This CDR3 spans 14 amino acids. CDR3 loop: CSANRELSTDTQYS. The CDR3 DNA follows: TGCAGTGCTAACAGGGAACTAAGCACAGATACGCAGTATTCT.

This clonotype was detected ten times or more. CDR3 sequence (DNA): TGTGCCAGCGGGTCAGGGGAGGGCACTGAAGCTTTCTTT. It codes for CASGSGEGTEAFF. The gene calls are TRBV6-5 and TRBJ1-1; maybe TRBD1 (6 bases). The CDR3 is 13 residues long. The V gene lost 8 bases and the J gene lost 4 bases, with 14 bases spanning the gap. Germline CDR1 is MNHEY and CDR2 is SVGAGI.

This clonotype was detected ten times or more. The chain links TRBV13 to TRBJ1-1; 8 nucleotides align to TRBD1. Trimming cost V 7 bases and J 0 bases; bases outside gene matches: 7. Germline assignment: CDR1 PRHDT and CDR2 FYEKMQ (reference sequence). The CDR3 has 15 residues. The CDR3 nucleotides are TGTGCCAGCAAATATGACAGGGGTGTGAACACTGAAGCTTTCTTT. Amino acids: CASKYDRGVNTEAFF. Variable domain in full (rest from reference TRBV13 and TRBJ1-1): AAGVIQSPRHLIKEKRETATLKCYPIPRHDTVYWYQQGPGQDPQFLISFYEKMQSDKGSIPDRFSAQQFSDYHSELNMSSLELGDSALYFCASKYDRGVNTEAFFGQGTRLTVV.

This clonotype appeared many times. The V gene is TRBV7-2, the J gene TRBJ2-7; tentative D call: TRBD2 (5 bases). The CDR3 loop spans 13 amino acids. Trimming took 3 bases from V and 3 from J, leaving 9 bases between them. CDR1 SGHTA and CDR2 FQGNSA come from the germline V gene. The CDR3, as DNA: TGTGCCAGCAGCTTTGGTCGGGACTACGAGCAGTACTTC. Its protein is CASSFGRDYEQYF.

This CDR3 reads CASSWGLAGGTDTQYF. DNA for the CDR3: TGTGCCAGCAGCTGGGGACTAGCGGGGGGCACAGATACGCAGTATTTT. The rearrangement links TRBV7-9 to TRBJ2-3, with TRBD2 matching over 14 bases. CDR1 is SEHNR and CDR2 is FQNEAQ in the germline V gene (reference sequence). Trimming cost V 4 bases and J 1 base; bases outside gene matches: 1. The CDR3 consists of 16 residues.

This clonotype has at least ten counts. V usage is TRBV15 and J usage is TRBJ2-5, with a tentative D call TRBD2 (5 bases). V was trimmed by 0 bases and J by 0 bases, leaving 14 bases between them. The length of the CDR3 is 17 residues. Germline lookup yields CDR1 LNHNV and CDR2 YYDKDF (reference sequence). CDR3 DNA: TGTGCCACCAGCAGAGATTCGGGGATGGGGTACCAAGAGACCCAGTACTTC. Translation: CATSRDSGMGYQETQYF.

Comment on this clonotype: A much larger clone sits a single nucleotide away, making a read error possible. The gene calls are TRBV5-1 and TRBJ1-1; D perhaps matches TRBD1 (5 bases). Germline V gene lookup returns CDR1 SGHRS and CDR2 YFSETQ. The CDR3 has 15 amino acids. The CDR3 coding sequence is TGCGCCAGCATCTTGGTGCCGGGACCGAACACTGAAGCTTTCTTT. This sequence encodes CASILVPGPNTEAFF.

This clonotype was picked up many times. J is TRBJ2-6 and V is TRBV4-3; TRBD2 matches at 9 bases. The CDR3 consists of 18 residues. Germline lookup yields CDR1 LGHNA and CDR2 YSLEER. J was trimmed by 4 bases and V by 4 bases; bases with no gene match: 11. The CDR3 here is CASSRLWAGGTGANVLTF. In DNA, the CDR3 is TGCGCCAGCAGCCGCCTTTGGGCGGGAGGGACCGGGGCCAACGTCCTGACTTTC.

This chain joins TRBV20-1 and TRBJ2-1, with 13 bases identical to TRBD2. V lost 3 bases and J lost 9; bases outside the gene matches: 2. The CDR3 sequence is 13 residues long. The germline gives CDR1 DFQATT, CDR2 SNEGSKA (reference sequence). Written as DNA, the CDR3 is TGCAGTGCTAGCGGACTAGCGGGAGTTGAGCAGTTCTTC. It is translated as CSASGLAGVEQFF.

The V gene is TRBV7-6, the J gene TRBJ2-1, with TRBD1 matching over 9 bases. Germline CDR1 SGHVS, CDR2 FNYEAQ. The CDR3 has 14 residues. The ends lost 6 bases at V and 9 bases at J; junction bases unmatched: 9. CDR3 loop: CASRYTGGSAEQFF. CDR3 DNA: TGTGCCAGCAGGTACACAGGGGGCTCGGCTGAGCAGTTCTTC.